The rows below give T cell receptor beta chains drawn from one sample of a study of blood T cell repertoires in COVID-19. The data were produced by immunoSEQ multiplex PCR, yet TCRdb's version contains in-frame clones alone and is incomplete. The sample holds 200,000 to 250,000 clones, just under 90% seen once. The material sequenced was peripheral blood. Receptors were obtained from a young man with COVID-19, enrolled during active disease. The CDR3 runs from the conserved cysteine through the conserved F or W. The D gene is left open where the match is weak. Size is omitted from some rows. Given values are once, few, many or a class for expanded clones.

TRBV5-4	TRBJ1-2	NA	TRBD1	CASSRQGATNYGYTF	TGTGCCAGCAGCAGACAGGGGGCCACTAACTATGGCTACACCTTC
TRBV28	TRBJ2-1	NA	TRBD1	CASSPGTGGYNEQFF	TGTGCCAGCAGTCCCGGGACAGGGGGGTACAATGAGCAGTTCTTC
TRBV23-1	TRBJ2-3	NA	NA	CASSQGAGMRFTDTQYF	TGCGCCAGCAGTCAAGGGGCAGGGATGAGATTTACAGATACGCAGTATTTT
TRBV10-1	TRBJ1-5	NA	TRBD1	CASSAPGQGEPLCSNQPQHF	TGCGCCAGCAGTGCCCCAGGACAGGGAGAACCGTTATGTAGCAATCAGCCCCAGCATTTT
TRBV27	TRBJ1-6	NA	TRBD1	CASSLSMRQGDNSPLHF	TGTGCCAGCAGTTTATCGATGAGGCAGGGGGATAATTCACCCCTCCACTTT
TRBV28	TRBJ2-1	NA	TRBD2	CASSFLAGKGEQFF	TGTGCCAGCAGCTTCCTAGCGGGCAAGGGTGAGCAGTTCTTC
TRBV4-3	TRBJ2-5	NA	NA	CASSPQTGRQETQYF	TGCGCCAGCAGCCCCCAGACAGGGAGGCAAGAGACCCAGTACTTC
TRBV7-2	TRBJ2-1	once	NA	CASSLAGAGVSYNEQFF	TGTGCCAGCAGCTTAGCAGGGGCTGGCGTATCCTACAATGAGCAGTTCTTC
TRBV24-1	TRBJ1-5	few	TRBD1	CATSERGPWVNQPQHF	TGTGCCACCAGTGAAAGGGGGCCCTGGGTCAATCAGCCCCAGCATTTT
TRBV4-1	TRBJ2-1	NA	TRBD2	CASSQGGGRARNEQFF	TGCGCCAGCAGCCAAGGGGGCGGGAGGGCTCGAAATGAGCAGTTCTTC
TRBV7-2	TRBJ2-6	NA	TRBD1	CASSLAKTGVATSGANVLTF	TGTGCCAGCAGCTTAGCCAAGACAGGGGTCGCCACCTCTGGGGCCAACGTCCTGACTTTC
TRBV7-9	TRBJ2-7	once	TRBD1	CASSLPLQGAYEQYF	TGTGCCAGCAGCTTACCTTTACAGGGGGCGTACGAGCAGTACTTC
TRBV19	TRBJ2-2	NA	TRBD2	CASSRRVNGRARNTGELFF	TGTGCCAGTAGTCGTAGGGTTAACGGGAGGGCCAGGAACACCGGGGAGCTGTTTTTT
TRBV5-6	TRBJ1-2	NA	TRBD1	CASSFGQGYGYTF	TGTGCCAGCAGCTTCGGACAGGGCTATGGCTACACCTTC
TRBV2	TRBJ1-6	NA	NA	CASSEVQNSPLHF	TGTGCCAGCAGTGAAGTTCAAAATTCACCCCTCCACTTT
TRBV29-1	TRBJ1-4	NA	TRBD1	CSGQGDEKLFF	TGCAGCGGACAGGGGGATGAAAAACTGTTTTTT
TRBV15	TRBJ2-7	NA	NA	CATSRDPGNNEQYF	TGTGCCACCAGCAGAGATCCGGGTAATAACGAGCAGTACTTC
TRBV2	TRBJ2-3	NA	NA	CASSPAVGLTQYF	TGTGCCAGCAGCCCGGCGGTAGGACTGACGCAGTATTTT
TRBV7-2	TRBJ2-3	NA	TRBD2	CASSLGGSGTSTQYF	TGTGCCAGCAGCTTAGGGGGTAGCGGGACAAGTACGCAGTATTTT
TRBV27	TRBJ2-7	NA	TRBD2	CASSRLAGSYEQYF	TGTGCCAGCAGTCGACTAGCGGGTTCCTACGAGCAGTACTTC
TRBV30	TRBJ2-7	NA	NA	CASGLLYEQYF	TGTGCGAGCGGTCTACTTTACGAGCAGTACTTC
TRBV6-1	TRBJ1-2	NA	TRBD1	CASSERTGAVYGYTF	TGTGCCAGCAGTGAGCGGACAGGGGCGGTCTATGGCTACACCTTC